This T cell receptor (beta chain) was sequenced in a study of T cell responses to AZD1222 COVID-19 vaccine (dated by TCRdb to the early 2020s). A note on the overall study: TCR sequencing covered more than 230 trial participants: about 210 given two doses of AZD1222 and around 25 given two doses of MenACWY control vaccine. Trial participants were enrolled by age into subgroups of 18-55, 56-69 and 70-plus years, and about 150, 27 and 61 TCR-sequenced participants, respectively, were included in these subgroups. Study-wide conclusions, independent of this receptor: No day 14 peak-response samples were available, so repertoires were characterized only after the peak T cell response. Reportedly, almost half of the unique spike-specific TCRs recognized epitopes lying outside the regions that are mutated in the B.1.351 and B.1.1.7 variants. The vaccine-associated CD4 TCRs covered the entire spike protein, and the dominant responses fell in regions 160-218 and 743-854. In the small 56-69-year group, the increase in depth fell short of significance, most likely because of low power. Spike-specific TCR breadth and depth rose significantly after two AZD1222 doses compared with day 0 and with MenACWY recipients. Only 5 to 7 AZD1222 recipients were SARS-CoV-2 seropositive at baseline, limiting conclusions about previously exposed vaccinees. Participants were mostly white British and included more females than males, and it was suggested by the authors that clonal diversity may have been underestimated.

Based on the germline V gene, the CDR1 and CDR2 sequences are SNHLY and FYNNEI. The CDR3 measures 12 amino acids from cysteine to phenylalanine. The only DNA kept is the CDR3, 36 bases in frame from the first base. Unmatched junction bases come to 0, with V trimmed by 6 bases and J by 6 bases. In the paper's terms, the time point label means: about 28 days (+/-7) after the second vaccine dose. AZD1222 recipients whose second dose came at about 4 weeks and those whose second dose came at about 12 weeks were combined into one group, since spike-specific TCR depth and breadth did not differ between the two schedules. Samples from vaccinated people were obtained from the UK trials COV001 and COV002, which included a single-blind randomized controlled phase 2/3 trial of AZD1222 (ChAdOx1 nCoV-19) in healthy adults. For TCRbeta chain sequencing, PBMC samples from trial participants were taken at day 0 and at day 28 after the second dose.

The CDR3 regions of human TCRbeta chains were analyzed by immunosequencing. As for the authors' bioinformatics: Repertoire TCRs were matched against a reference library of SARS-CoV-2-specific TCRs generated with the MIRA antigen-specificity platform. Breadth was defined as the fraction of unique TCRs that were SARS-CoV-2-associated. Depth was defined as the fraction of total T cells that were SARS-CoV-2-associated. Each spike-specific TCR was assigned to its reactive spike region and to a CD4 or CD8 class using the MIRA data. Log10-transformed breadth and depth values were compared by one-way ANOVA with Sidak's multiple comparisons tests. TCRdb provides this immuneACCESS table in a form limited to in-frame rearrangements. Some clones are lacking; in checked studies, under half of them reflect an unresolved V gene, and why the rest are absent is not known. The V and J calls and clone size are taken from that table; D and trimming were inferred from the DNA. In this sample the table shows tens of thousands of clones, roughly nine tenths of which occur a single time. The top ten clonotypes cover around 5.1% of the sample.

A note on this clone: Its cognate antigen has yet to be identified. Nothing much larger sits one base from this clone, and base qualities are not available.

The sequence is built from TRBV2 and TRBJ2-4, with 9 bases aligning to TRBD2. This receptor was identified in an adult who received the AZD1222 COVID-19 vaccine. Sequencing was performed on peripheral blood, taken 28 days after the second AZD1222 dose. CDR3 reads: CASRTSGNIQYF. DNA sequence: TGTGCCAGCAGGACTAGCGGAAACATTCAGTACTTC. The CDR3, completed at both ends by the reference TRBV2 and TRBJ2-4 genes, gives the full variable domain EPEVTQTPSHQVTQMGQEVILRCVPISNHLYFYWYRQILGQKVEFLVSFYNNEISEKSEIFDDQFSVERPDGSNFTLKIRSTKLEDSAMYFCASRTSGNIQYFGAGTRLSVL.